One and the same sample provided the 29 T cell receptor beta chains below, sequenced in a study of shared clonotypes between healthy human individuals. Libraries were prepared by immunoSEQ multiplex PCR; TCRdb keeps only in-frame clonotypes and omits some of them. The sample lists about half a million clones; 81% were seen once. Specimen: PBMCs. Every receptor here comes from a woman in her forties in good health. Some clones in this sample may be carry-over from other donors' samples.

The chain employs TRBV6-1 and TRBJ1-2, with no clear D. Trimming took off 6 bases at V and 0 bases at J, with 14 bases between the two ends. The CDR3 loop spans 15 amino acids. Germline V CDR1 and CDR2: MNHNS, SASEGT. The CDR3 reads CASRKNSLTNYGYTF. CDR3 sequence (DNA): TGTGCCAGCAGAAAAAACAGCCTTACTAACTATGGCTACACCTTC.

This chain connects TRBV4-3 to TRBJ2-3; perhaps TRBD1 as D (6 bases). Germline CDR1 LGHNA, CDR2 YSLEER. The CDR3 is made up of 14 amino acids. Trimming removed 0 bases at V and 6 bases at J, with 10 bases between. DNA for the CDR3: TGCGCCAGCAGCCAAGAGAGAAGGGGGGATACGCAGTATTTT. Translating gives CASSQERRGDTQYF.

A remark on this clone: A much larger clonotype is one base distant, so this may be a read error. This sequence joins TRBV5-4 and TRBJ2-6; D ambiguous. This CDR3 comprises 15 residues. The germline CDR1 and CDR2 sequences are SGHNT and YYREEE (reference sequence). CDR3 residues: CASSLMESVANVLTF. DNA for the CDR3: TGTGCCAGCAGCTTGATGGAATCTGTGGCCAACGTCCTGACTTTC.

The V and J genes are TRBV27 and TRBJ1-1; a possible D gene is TRBD1 (5 bases). Per the germline V gene, CDR1 is MNHEY and CDR2 is SMNVEV (reference sequence). V lost 0 bases and J lost 8, with 10 bases in between. CDR3 length: 13 residues. CDR3 residues: CASSLSGGIEAFF. In nucleotides, the CDR3 is TGTGCCAGCAGTTTATCGGGGGGGATCGAAGCTTTCTTT.

Notes on this clone: A read error is likely here: a far larger clone is one base away. Other DNA sequences in the same sample also yield this CDR3. This chain connects TRBV25-1 to TRBJ2-2; D gene unclear. Germline CDR1 and CDR2: MGHDK and SYGVNS. The length of the CDR3 is 15 residues. Trimming left V 1 base short and J 7 bases short, with 13 bases between. The CDR3: CASSEWDRVDGELFF. As DNA, the CDR3 is TGTGCCAGCAGTGAATGGGATAGGGTGGACGGGGAGCTGTTTTTT.

This clone was seen a single time. The chain is built from TRBV7-2 and TRBJ1-1; D is unresolved. The CDR3 consists of 12 residues. Germline V gives CDR1 SGHTA, CDR2 FQGNSA. Deletions cut 5 bases from V and 6 bases from J, with 10 bases between. The CDR3 DNA follows: TGTGCCAGCAGCCAACGGGGTGCTGAAGCTTTCTTT. It encodes CASSQRGAEAFF.

For this clone: One end of the junction does not line up with germline, which may come from a read error. The chain links TRBV4-1 to TRBJ2-1; 12 nucleotides agree with TRBD2. CDR1 is MGHRA, CDR2 YSYEKL, per germline. The CDR3 extends over 16 amino acids. The CDR3 protein is CASSRATSGSGNEQFF. As DNA, the CDR3 is TGTGCCAGCAGCCGAGCGACTAGCGGGAGTGGGAATGAGCAGTTCTTC.

CDR3 coding DNA: TGTGCCAGCAGCAGGACAGGGTACGAGCAGTACTTC. Residues: CASSRTGYEQYF. The genes are TRBV5-5 and TRBJ2-7, with TRBD1 matching 8 bases. Losses at the gene ends were 4 bases for V and 4 bases for J; bases not matched to a gene: 1. The CDR3 runs 12 residues. Germline V gene lookup returns CDR1 SGHKS and CDR2 YYEKEE (reference sequence).

This clone is medium-sized. Other DNA sequences in the same sample also yield this CDR3. The chain carries TRBV7-2 and TRBJ2-2, with D maybe TRBD1 (5 bases). The CDR3 extends over 15 amino acids. Between the trimmed V and J ends, which lost 5 bases and 6 bases, there was a span of 16 bases. Germline V gives CDR1 SGHTA, CDR2 FQGNSA. CDR3 sequence (DNA): TGTGCCAGCAGCCCCAGGGTGGGCGGCGCCGGGGAGCTGTTTTTT. Residues: CASSPRVGGAGELFF.

The count of this clone is one. A far bigger clonotype differs at one base, so this is likely a read error. The rearrangement uses TRBV28 and TRBJ1-2, with TRBD1 identical over 9 bases. The CDR3 covers 14 residues. Germline V gene lookup returns CDR1 MDHEN and CDR2 SYDVKM. The CDR3 loop reads CASSTGQGRIGYAF. CDR3 DNA sequence: TGTGCCAGCAGCACGGGACAGGGAAGGATCGGCTACGCCTTC.

The V gene is TRBV4-1, the J gene TRBJ2-7; D uncertain. CDR1 is MGHRA and CDR2 is YSYEKL in the germline V gene. There are 16 residues in the CDR3. The V gene lost 0 bases and the J gene lost 4 bases, with 16 bases spanning the gap. As DNA, the CDR3 is TGCGCCAGCAGCCAAGACATTGCGGCCAGTCAATACGAGCAGTACTTC. It encodes CASSQDIAASQYEQYF.

The chain links TRBV6-1 to TRBJ1-3; 8 bases match TRBD1. This CDR3 is 15 amino acids long. V was pared by 2 bases and J by 5 bases, with 5 bases of the junction left unmatched. Germline V gene data show CDR1 as MNHNS and CDR2 as SASEGT. CDR3 residues: CASSESRTGRNTIYF. The CDR3 DNA follows: TGTGCCAGCAGTGAATCCCGGACAGGGCGAAACACCATATATTTT.

The gene calls are TRBV4-3 and TRBJ1-6, with a tentative D call TRBD1 (6 bases). V shed 3 bases and J shed 6 bases, with 18 bases lying between them. The germline gives CDR1 LGHNA, CDR2 YSLEER. The CDR3 has 17 amino acids. In DNA form, the CDR3 reads TGCGCCAGCAGCCAGGTACAGGGTCAAGTTGGTAATTCACCCCTCCACTTT. Translated, it gives CASSQVQGQVGNSPLHF.

This clone is a singleton in its sample. A much larger clone differs from this one at a single base, so this may be a read error. Within the sample, other DNA sequences also encode this same CDR3. V and J are TRBV15 and TRBJ2-5; D not certain. This CDR3 is built from 14 residues. Per the germline V gene, CDR1 is LNHNV and CDR2 is YYDKDF (reference sequence). In DNA form, the CDR3 reads TGTGCTACCAGCAGAGAATCCAACCAAGAGACCCAGTACTTC. It is translated as CATSRESNQETQYF.

This chain joins TRBV4-1 and TRBJ2-5; D not resolved. The DNA end is more similar to TRBJ2-7, so the J call may be wrong. Germline V lookup: CDR1 MGHRA, CDR2 YSYEKL. CDR3 length: 14 amino acids. The CDR3 DNA reads TGCGCCAGCAGCCTACAGAGGTACTCCTACGAGCAGTACTTC. Its protein product is CASSLQRYSYEQYF.

Here the CDR3 DNA reads TGTGCCATCAGCAGCCGGGACCTACCTACTAACTATGGCTACACCTTC. Translated, it gives CAISSRDLPTNYGYTF. V gene TRBV10-3 combines with J gene TRBJ1-2; a weak D match, TRBD1 (5 bases). Germline V gives CDR1 ENHRY, CDR2 SYGVKD. The CDR3 is 16 amino acids. Trimming removed 6 bases at V and 0 bases at J, with 17 bases between.

This clone was counted once. The chain carries TRBV30 and TRBJ1-5, with 8 bases aligning to TRBD1. J was trimmed by 1 base and V by 8 bases; bases with no gene match: 7. The CDR3 totals 14 residues. Germline V gene lookup returns CDR1 GTSNPN and CDR2 SVGIG (reference sequence). The CDR3 sequence is CAADRGVSNQPQHF. The CDR3, as DNA: TGTGCCGCCGACAGGGGAGTGAGCAATCAGCCCCAGCATTTT.

This clone was seen many times. This chain connects TRBV11-3 to TRBJ2-1; no clear D. V lost 1 base and J 0 bases, leaving 4 bases between the germline ends. Germline lookup yields CDR1 SGHNT and CDR2 YENEEA. The CDR3 sequence is 14 residues long. DNA of the CDR3: TGTGCCAGCAGCTTAGGAGGCTCCTACAATGAGCAGTTCTTC. Amino acid sequence: CASSLGGSYNEQFF.

Only a few counts were recorded for this clone. This likely stems from a read error, as it lies one base from a far larger clone. This rearrangement joins TRBV11-2 to TRBJ2-5; D is unclear. Trimming cost V 0 bases and J 5 bases, with 7 bases left between them. Germline assignment: CDR1 SGHAT and CDR2 FQNNGV. This CDR3 has 13 residues. The CDR3 region is CASSLDMGETQYF. The CDR3 bases are TGTGCCAGCAGCTTAGATATGGGTGAGACCCAGTACTTC.

The CDR3 DNA reads TGCGCCAGCAGCCCCGACGGGACTAACTATGGCTACACCTTC. This codes for CASSPDGTNYGYTF. The rearrangement links TRBV5-1 to TRBJ1-2; D is ambiguous. The CDR3 loop spans 14 amino acids. V was pared by 4 bases and J by 0 bases, with 10 bases between. In germline, CDR1 is SGHRS, CDR2 YFSETQ.

This clone was picked up one time. This sequence joins TRBV28 and TRBJ1-4; D is uncertain. The CDR3 extends over 13 amino acids. Trimming took off 2 bases at V and 2 bases at J, with 3 bases between the two ends. Germline V gene data show CDR1 as MDHEN and CDR2 as SYDVKM. The CDR3 coding sequence is TGTGCCAGCAGTTTAACGACTAATGAAAAACTGTTTTTT. Its protein product is CASSLTTNEKLFF. Using reference TRBV28 and TRBJ1-4 for the parts outside the CDR3, the full variable domain is DVKVTQSSRYLVKRTGEKVFLECVQDMDHENMFWYRQDPGLGLRLIYFSYDVKMKEKGDIPEGYSVSREKKERFSLILESASTNQTSMYLCASSLTTNEKLFFGSGTQLSVL.

On this clone: A far more abundant clone sits one base away, making this likely a read error. The gene calls are TRBV4-1 and TRBJ1-1, with D tentatively TRBD1 (5 bases). This CDR3 comprises 15 residues. Germline assignment: CDR1 MGHRA and CDR2 YSYEKL. Trimming took 4 bases from V and 4 from J, leaving 16 bases between them. The CDR3 coding sequence is TGCGCCAGCAGCCTGTTCAGCGGGGACGGCACTGAAGCTTTCTTT. Translating it yields CASSLFSGDGTEAFF.

The chain joins TRBV27 to TRBJ2-7; TRBD2 is a possible D gene (5 bases). V lost 5 bases and J lost 2, with 13 bases in between. The CDR3 runs to 14 residues. Germline CDR1 is MNHEY and CDR2 is SMNVEV (reference sequence). In DNA form, the CDR3 reads TGTGCCAGCAGTCCCCGGGGTCCCCCCTACGAGCAGTACTTC. Its translation is CASSPRGPPYEQYF.

The V gene is TRBV19, the J gene TRBJ2-1; the match to TRBD2 covers 8 bases. With V trimmed by 4 bases and J by 7 bases, 15 bases remained unmatched. The CDR3 has 17 amino acids. The germline gives CDR1 LNHDA, CDR2 SQIVND (reference sequence). The CDR3 nucleotides read TGTGCCAGTAGTACCCGAACAAGGGGCGGCGGGAGGAATGAGCAGTTCTTC. Translation: CASSTRTRGGGRNEQFF.

This clone was seen once. In DNA, the CDR3 is TGTGCCAGCAGTCTGGACGGGACGAACACTGAAGCTTTCTTT. Translated, it gives CASSLDGTNTEAFF. The rearrangement joins TRBV2 to TRBJ1-1, with D perhaps TRBD1 (5 bases). Trimming pared 5 bases from V and 1 base from J, leaving 11 bases between. The CDR3 has 14 amino acids. Germline V gene lookup returns CDR1 SNHLY and CDR2 FYNNEI.

The V and J genes are TRBV6-5 and TRBJ2-7; either TRBD1 or TRBD2 may fit D (5 bases each). This CDR3 has 14 residues. Germline loops: CDR1 MNHEY, CDR2 SVGAGI. V was trimmed by 2 bases and J by 4 bases, leaving 12 bases between them. The CDR3 loop is CASSYLGDRYEQYF. The CDR3 DNA reads as TGTGCCAGCAGTTACCTCGGGGACCGGTACGAGCAGTACTTC.

This clone was recorded a few times. A far larger clone is one base from this, pointing to a likely read error. This CDR3 is also generated by other DNA sequences in the sample. The chain uses TRBV30 and TRBJ1-5, with D perhaps TRBD1 (6 bases). The CDR3 is 16 residues long. Germline V CDR1 and CDR2: GTSNPN, SVGIG (reference sequence). The CDR3 spells CAWSGGGGQENQPQHF. CDR3 in DNA: TGTGCATGGAGTGGCGGCGGGGGGCAGGAGAACCAGCCCCAGCATTTT.

This clone showed up just once. Other DNA sequences of this sample code for an identical CDR3. The chain links TRBV2 to TRBJ2-7, with unresolved D. The germline CDR1 and CDR2 sequences are SNHLY and FYNNEI. The CDR3 runs 12 residues. With 0 bases removed from V and 4 bases from J, the gap between germline ends came to 4 bases. The CDR3 DNA sequence: TGTGCCAGCAGTGAAGCCGGGTACGAGCAGTACTTC. Its protein is CASSEAGYEQYF. The full variable domain, completed using reference TRBV2 and TRBJ2-7, is EPEVTQTPSHQVTQMGQEVILRCVPISNHLYFYWYRQILGQKVEFLVSFYNNEISEKSEIFDDQFSVERPDGSNFTLKIRSTKLEDSAMYFCASSEAGYEQYFGPGTRLTVT.

This chain uses TRBV18 with TRBJ2-2; D call uncertain. The V gene lost 2 bases and the J gene lost 4 bases, with 14 bases spanning the gap. Germline CDR1 KGHSH, CDR2 LQKENI. The CDR3 is 16 residues long. The CDR3 DNA reads TGTGCCAGCTCACCATTGGGCCCTCGAGTCACCGGGGAGCTGTTTTTT. This sequence encodes CASSPLGPRVTGELFF.